This entry lists 23 T cell receptor beta chains sequenced from one sample in a study of blood T cell repertoires in COVID-19. TCRdb's table, derived via immunoSEQ multiplex PCR, lists solely in-frame clones and lacks some. The top ten clones hold 3.6% of a sample with some 290,000 clones, 70% to 90% of them seen once. Sequences were obtained from peripheral blood. The source is a man aged 18 to 30 with active or convalescent COVID-19.

This chain joins TRBV14 and TRBJ2-3; possible D gene TRBD1, 5 bases. Trimming pared 4 bases from V and 6 bases from J, leaving 11 bases between. This CDR3 comprises 13 residues. Germline V gene sequence: CDR1 SGHDN, CDR2 FVKESK. CDR3 sequence (DNA): TGTGCCAGCAGCCGGGGCAAGTGGGATACGCAGTATTTT. Translating gives CASSRGKWDTQYF.

The chain uses TRBV25-1 and TRBJ1-3; D ambiguous. This CDR3 contains 16 residues. The V gene lost 1 base and the J gene lost 0 bases, with 10 bases spanning the gap. Germline values: CDR1 MGHDK, CDR2 SYGVNS. In DNA, the CDR3 is TGTGCCAGCAGTGAATTTTCTGCGGTCTCTGGAAACACCATATATTTT. This encodes CASSEFSAVSGNTIYF. The full variable domain, with the rest looked up from reference TRBV25-1 and TRBJ1-3, is EADIYQTPRYLVIGTGKKITLECSQTMGHDKMYWYQQDPGMELHLIHYSYGVNSTEKGDLSSESTVSRIRTEHFPLTLESARPSHTSQYLCASSEFSAVSGNTIYFGEGSWLTVV.

The chain uses TRBV2 and TRBJ2-7, with 7 bases aligning to TRBD1. The CDR3 contains 15 residues. Germline V gene lookup returns CDR1 SNHLY and CDR2 FYNNEI. Unmatched junction bases numbered 7, after V lost 2 bases and J lost 3 bases. The CDR3 DNA follows: TGTGCCAGCAGTGAACAGGGGGTCGGGTTCTACGAGCAGTACTTC. It encodes CASSEQGVGFYEQYF.

Here the CDR3 reads CSVFMTSVGELFF. The CDR3 nucleotides are TGCAGCGTTTTTATGACTAGCGTCGGGGAGCTGTTTTTT. This chain connects TRBV29-1 to TRBJ2-2, with 8 bases aligning to TRBD2. Trimming cost V 5 bases and J 7 bases; bases outside gene matches: 6. The CDR3 runs 13 residues. Per germline, CDR1 SQVTM and CDR2 ANQGSEA.

The chain combines TRBV6-2 or TRBV6-3 with TRBJ2-7; 7 nucleotides agree with TRBD2. Germline CDR1 is MNHEY and CDR2 is SVGEGT. The junction had 17 bases not matched to a gene; V was cut back by 0 bases and J by 3 bases. This CDR3 has 19 residues. As DNA, the CDR3 is TGTGCCAGCAGTTACTCGCGTATAAGGAGGGAGGGCCATCTCTACGAGCAGTACTTC. It yields the protein CASSYSRIRREGHLYEQYF.

The CDR3 coding sequence is TGTGCCAGCAGCTTGCTAAACACCATATATTTT. Translating gives CASSLLNTIYF. The chain has TRBV5-6 and TRBJ1-3; no firm D call. The length of the CDR3 is 11 residues. V was clipped by 1 base and J by 6 bases, with 2 bases between them. Looked up from germline, CDR1 is SGHDT and CDR2 is YYEEEE. The whole variable domain, remainder taken from reference TRBV5-6 and TRBJ1-3, is DAGVTQSPTHLIKTRGQQVTLRCSPKSGHDTVSWYQQALGQGPQFIFQYYEEEERQRGNFPDRFSGHQFPNYSSELNVNALLLGDSALYLCASSLLNTIYFGEGSWLTVV.

The CDR3 coding sequence is TGTGCCAGCAGTTTTTCTGGGACAGGGGAAACAGATACGCAGTATTTT. This codes for CASSFSGTGETDTQYF. The V call is TRBV27, the J call TRBJ2-3, with 10 positions matching TRBD1. CDR1 and CDR2 from the germline V gene are MNHEY and SMNVEV (reference sequence). The junction had 6 bases not matched to a gene; V was cut back by 3 bases and J by 3 bases. CDR3 size: 16 residues.

This chain uses TRBV6-6 with TRBJ1-1, with TRBD1 as a possible D gene (6 bases). The ends were cut back, 7 bases at V and 8 bases at J, with 23 bases in the middle. The CDR3 runs 15 residues. Germline loops: CDR1 MNHNY, CDR2 SVGAGI (reference sequence). CDR3 nucleotides: TGTGCCAGCATACAGGGTTTCCTCCCCATGTTCGAAGCTTTCTTT. Its translation is CASIQGFLPMFEAFF.

The chain uses TRBV5-6 and TRBJ2-1, with TRBD2 matching over 12 bases. Trimming at V came to 4 bases and at J to 9 bases, leaving 8 bases not matched to a gene. The CDR3 loop spans 15 amino acids. CDR1 and CDR2 (germline): SGHDT, YYEEEE. CDR3 bases: TGTGCCAGCAGCCGTAGACTAGCGGGAGAGGGTGAGCAGTTCTTC. Translation: CASSRRLAGEGEQFF.

The chain links TRBV9 to TRBJ2-1; D gene uncertain. The CDR3 totals 18 residues. CDR1 and CDR2 (germline): SGDLS, YYNGEE. V lost 0 bases to trimming and J lost 0 bases, with 16 bases between them. The CDR3 region is CASSVDLGGPSSYNEQFF. The CDR3 DNA follows: TGTGCCAGCAGCGTAGATCTTGGCGGTCCCAGCTCCTACAATGAGCAGTTCTTC.

CDR3 residues: CASSPRMAVSSYNEQFF. The DNA for the CDR3 is TGTGCCAGCAGCCCGCGGATGGCGGTCTCCTCCTACAATGAGCAGTTCTTC. The chain employs TRBV9 and TRBJ2-1; no clear D gene. Germline V gene lookup returns CDR1 SGDLS and CDR2 YYNGEE. The CDR3 contains 17 residues. The V gene lost 4 bases and the J gene lost 0 bases, with 17 bases spanning the gap.

This chain links TRBV14 with TRBJ1-4; D is unresolved. CDR1 and CDR2 from the germline V gene are SGHDN and FVKESK. This CDR3 region has 14 residues. Trimming removed 4 bases from V and 7 bases from J, with 13 bases in between. CDR3 in amino acids: CASSPGRRAEKLFF. For the CDR3, the DNA is TGTGCCAGCAGCCCCGGGAGGAGGGCTGAAAAACTGTTTTTT. Supplemented by reference TRBV14 and TRBJ1-4, the full variable domain reads EAGVTQFPSHSVIEKGQTVTLRCDPISGHDNLYWYRRVMGKEIKFLLHFVKESKQDESGMPNNRFLAERTGGTYSTLKVQPAELEDSGVYFCASSPGRRAEKLFFGSGTQLSVL.

This clone appeared a few times. This sequence joins TRBV6-6 and TRBJ1-2; 10 bases align to TRBD1. V lost 8 bases to trimming and J lost 6 bases; unmatched junction nucleotides: 0. Germline V CDR1 and CDR2: MNHNY, SVGAGI (reference sequence). The length of the CDR3 is 11 residues. The CDR3, as DNA: TGTGCCAGCGGGACAGGGGATGGCTACACCTTC. This sequence encodes CASGTGDGYTF.

The V call is TRBV7-9, the J call TRBJ2-3, with D perhaps matching TRBD2 (6 bases). The CDR3 totals 15 residues. V lost 1 base, J lost 2 bases, and 10 bases lay in between. Germline V lookup: CDR1 SEHNR, CDR2 FQNEAQ (reference sequence). CDR3 loop: CASSLVSGYTDTQYF. The CDR3 DNA sequence: TGTGCCAGCAGCTTAGTTAGCGGATACACAGATACGCAGTATTTT.

V usage is TRBV30 and J usage is TRBJ1-4; perhaps TRBD1 as D (6 bases). V lost 2 bases and J lost 8, with 9 bases in between. In germline, CDR1 is GTSNPN, CDR2 SVGIG (reference sequence). This CDR3 is built from 12 residues. The CDR3 region has the DNA TGTGCCTGGAGTATACAGGGCGAAAAACTGTTTTTT. Protein product: CAWSIQGEKLFF.

The chain combines TRBV10-3 with TRBJ2-2; TRBD2 is a possible D gene (7 bases). Per germline, CDR1 ENHRY and CDR2 SYGVKD. V was trimmed by 4 bases and J by 7 bases, leaving 13 bases between them. The CDR3 covers 14 residues. The chain's CDR3 is CAISGGGQNGELFF. CDR3 sequence (DNA): TGTGCCATCAGTGGGGGGGGCCAGAACGGGGAGCTGTTTTTT.

The genes are TRBV10-3 and TRBJ1-3; 7 bases are a match to TRBD1. V shed 5 bases and J 1 base; nucleotides not matched to a gene: 2. Germline CDR1 reads ENHRY; CDR2 reads SYGVKD. The CDR3 length is 14 residues. CDR3: CAISLTGSGNTIYF. The CDR3 nucleotides are TGTGCCATCAGTTTGACAGGGTCTGGAAACACCATATATTTT.

The rearrangement uses TRBV27 and TRBJ2-2; D ambiguous. The CDR3 runs 16 residues. CDR1 is MNHEY, CDR2 SMNVEV, per germline (reference sequence). With 6 bases removed from V and 3 bases from J, the gap between germline ends came to 17 bases. CDR3 protein: CASSPRPLADTGELFF. CDR3 nucleotides: TGTGCCAGCAGCCCCCGTCCCCTCGCGGACACCGGGGAGCTGTTTTTT.

CDR3 in DNA: TGTGCCAGCCGAATAGCGGGGGCTAGCACAGATACGCAGTATTTT. As protein: CASRIAGASTDTQYF. V and J are TRBV6-4 and TRBJ2-3, with 9 bases lining up with TRBD2. The junction had 6 bases not matched to a gene; V was cut back by 8 bases and J by 0 bases. The length of the CDR3 is 15 residues. CDR1 and CDR2 (germline): MRHNA, SNTAGT.

The chain is built from TRBV6-5 and TRBJ2-2; D gene ambiguous. The CDR3 runs to 14 residues. Trimming took 7 bases from V and 0 from J, leaving 9 bases between them. Germline values: CDR1 MNHEY, CDR2 SVGAGI. CDR3 amino acids: CASIPRSNTGELFF. Written as DNA, the CDR3 is TGTGCCAGCATTCCGAGGTCGAACACCGGGGAGCTGTTTTTT.

J is TRBJ2-7 and V is TRBV28; TRBD1 agrees at 7 bases. J gave up 4 bases and V 4 bases, and 7 bases lay outside the gene matches. This CDR3 region has 14 residues. Germline values: CDR1 MDHEN, CDR2 SYDVKM. The CDR3 sequence: CASSSRQGKYEQYF. The CDR3 nucleotides are TGTGCCAGCAGTTCCCGACAGGGAAAATACGAGCAGTACTTC. The full variable domain, completed using reference TRBV28 and TRBJ2-7, is DVKVTQSSRYLVKRTGEKVFLECVQDMDHENMFWYRQDPGLGLRLIYFSYDVKMKEKGDIPEGYSVSREKKERFSLILESASTNQTSMYLCASSSRQGKYEQYFGPGTRLTVT.

The CDR3: CASSSPGLAGDTQYF. The CDR3 coding sequence is TGTGCCAGCAGCTCCCCGGGGTTAGCGGGGGATACGCAGTATTTT. The gene calls are TRBV11-1 and TRBJ2-3; the match to TRBD2 covers 8 bases. CDR3 length: 15 residues. Germline assignment: CDR1 SGHAT and CDR2 FQDESV (reference sequence). With 4 bases clipped from V and 6 bases from J, the junction kept 9 bases outside the gene matches.

This sequence joins TRBV5-6 and TRBJ1-2, with no clear D. Germline CDR1 is SGHDT and CDR2 is YYEEEE. There are 12 residues in the CDR3. V lost 4 bases and J 14 bases, leaving 18 bases between the germline ends. This CDR3 reads CASSIIRTVWTF. The CDR3 DNA is TGTGCCAGCAGCATCATCAGGACTGTTTGGACCTTC.